Following are 24 T cell receptor beta chains from one sample sequenced in a study of OX40 agonist ivuxolimab in advanced cancers. Generated by immunoSEQ multiplex PCR, the TCRdb table keeps only in-frame clones and is missing some. The repertoire includes fewer than 85,000 clones, roughly three quarters of them detected once, and about 5.4% sits in the top ten. The sequences come from CD4+ or CD8+ T cells sorted from blood, collected in a trial of the OX40 agonist ivuxolimab. These receptors originate from an adult with an advanced solid tumor such as melanoma, head and neck, liver or kidney cancer.

The table lists this clone with a count of one. The chain couples TRBV5-1 to TRBJ2-1; 7 positions agree with TRBD2. CDR3 size: 16 residues. The trim removed 4 bases at V and 10 bases at J, leaving 17 bases unmatched. The germline CDR1 and CDR2 sequences are SGHRS and YFSETQ. CDR3: CASSRLGTIASGEQFF. The CDR3 nucleotides are TGCGCCAGCAGCCGCCTCGGGACTATTGCATCCGGGGAGCAGTTCTTC. The full variable domain, its missing parts supplied by reference TRBV5-1 and TRBJ2-1, is KAGVTQTPRYLIKTRGQQVTLSCSPISGHRSVSWYQQTPGQGLQFLFEYFSETQRNKGNFPGRFSGRQFSNSRSEMNVSTLELGDSALYLCASSRLGTIASGEQFFGPGTRLTVL.

The CDR3 DNA is TGTGCCAGCAGCTTAGAGGCTAGCAATCAGCCCCAGCATTTT. It translates to CASSLEASNQPQHF. The chain couples TRBV11-2 to TRBJ1-5; D remains unclear. The CDR3 extends over 14 amino acids. CDR1 is SGHAT, CDR2 FQNNGV, per germline. V was clipped by 0 bases and J by 0 bases, with 3 bases between them.

The rearrangement uses TRBV7-6 and TRBJ2-2; 11 nucleotides align to TRBD1. CDR1 and CDR2 from the germline V gene are SGHVS and FNYEAQ. This CDR3 is built from 17 residues. V was pared by 3 bases and J by 7 bases, with 10 bases of the junction left unmatched. The CDR3 bases are TGTGCCAGCAGCTTCATCCCCCGGACAGGGGGCAGCGGGGAGCTGTTTTTT. The encoded protein is CASSFIPRTGGSGELFF.

This chain links TRBV7-3 with TRBJ2-1; 7 nucleotides align to TRBD1. The CDR3 extends over 14 amino acids. V lost 5 bases and J lost 7; bases outside the gene matches: 8. Germline V gene data show CDR1 as SGHTA and CDR2 as FQGTGA. CDR3 region: CASSIQGTRNEQFF. DNA for the CDR3: TGTGCCAGCAGCATACAGGGGACGCGAAATGAGCAGTTCTTC.

This clone was found once. This chain links TRBV23-1 with TRBJ2-5; D possibly corresponds to TRBD1 (7 bases). TRBV23-1 is treated as an ORF (open reading frame) with a function not yet certain. The CDR3 contains 14 residues. Between the trimmed V and J ends, which lost 10 bases and 3 bases, there was a span of 18 bases. This chain's CDR3 is CANYRQGGEETQYF. CDR3 DNA: TGCGCCAACTACAGACAGGGCGGGGAAGAGACCCAGTACTTC.

This clone was counted once. The chain links TRBV2 to TRBJ2-5; TRBD1 aligns across 9 bases. Trimming removed 3 bases from V and 3 bases from J; junction bases left unmatched: 2. The CDR3 is 14 residues long. The germline V gene has CDR1 SNHLY and CDR2 FYNNEI. This CDR3 reads CASSDGTGKETQYF. CDR3 DNA sequence: TGTGCCAGCAGTGACGGGACAGGGAAAGAGACCCAGTACTTC. The full variable domain, with the rest looked up from reference TRBV2 and TRBJ2-5, is EPEVTQTPSHQVTQMGQEVILRCVPISNHLYFYWYRQILGQKVEFLVSFYNNEISEKSEIFDDQFSVERPDGSNFTLKIRSTKLEDSAMYFCASSDGTGKETQYFGPGTRLLVL.

The CDR3 loop is CASSPRPTGSGNTIYF. The CDR3 nucleotides are TGTGCCAGCAGCCCCCGACCGACAGGGTCTGGAAACACCATATATTTT. The chain uses TRBV9 and TRBJ1-3; 7 positions match TRBD1. The V gene's germline CDR1 is SGDLS and CDR2 YYNGEE. V dropped 4 bases and J dropped 1; count of bases not matched to a gene: 8. This CDR3 comprises 16 residues.

The table lists this clone with a few counts. The gene calls are TRBV19 and TRBJ2-2, with TRBD1 as a possible D gene (6 bases). CDR1 is LNHDA, CDR2 SQIVND, per germline (reference sequence). Trimming left V 6 bases short and J 2 bases short, with 10 bases between. The CDR3 sequence is 14 residues long. This CDR3 is CASRPRGNTGELFF. CDR3 in DNA: TGTGCCAGTAGACCCAGGGGTAACACCGGGGAGCTGTTTTTT.

The V gene is TRBV18, the J gene TRBJ2-2; D perhaps matches TRBD1 (6 bases). The CDR3 loop spans 16 amino acids. Deletions cut 3 bases from V and 0 bases from J, with 11 bases between. CDR1 is KGHSH and CDR2 is LQKENI in the germline V gene. CDR3 sequence: CASSPQGGTNTGELFF. DNA for the CDR3: TGTGCCAGCTCACCTCAAGGGGGAACGAACACCGGGGAGCTGTTTTTT.

The chain employs TRBV5-6 and TRBJ1-2; D gene unclear. The germline V and J ends were trimmed by 2 bases and 2 bases, with 4 bases remaining between them. The CDR3 totals 12 residues. CDR1 is SGHDT, CDR2 YYEEEE, per germline. CDR3 in DNA: TGTGCCAGCAGCTTTTCCAACTATGGCTACACCTTC. It translates to CASSFSNYGYTF.

The V call is TRBV13, the J call TRBJ2-7; 9 bases agree with TRBD1. Germline V lookup: CDR1 PRHDT, CDR2 FYEKMQ (reference sequence). The CDR3 is 16 amino acids. The V segment lost 1 base and the J segment 3 bases; nucleotides outside the gene matches: 7. Here the CDR3 DNA reads TGTGCCAGCAGCTTAGTAGGAGGGACAGGGAACTACGAGCAGTACTTC. Amino acids: CASSLVGGTGNYEQYF.

This clone has a handful of counts. The rearrangement joins TRBV5-1 to TRBJ2-5; TRBD1 aligns across 8 bases. This CDR3 has 14 residues. Germline V gene data show CDR1 as SGHRS and CDR2 as YFSETQ. After removal of 2 bases from V and 6 bases from J, the junction contained 6 bases not matched to a gene. Here the CDR3 reads CASSFDRGGQTQYF. The CDR3 nucleotides are TGCGCCAGCAGCTTCGACAGGGGAGGACAGACCCAGTACTTC.

The genes are TRBV6-1 and TRBJ1-2, with D unresolved. Germline V gene data show CDR1 as MNHNS and CDR2 as SASEGT. This CDR3 contains 13 residues. Trimming cost V 6 bases and J 7 bases, with 15 bases left between them. In DNA form, the CDR3 reads TGTGCCAGCAGGTCCTCGGCAGGCCCTGGCTACACCTTC. It specifies CASRSSAGPGYTF.

Written as DNA, the CDR3 is TGTGCCAGCAGTTCATCCTACAGGGGAGGCAATGAGCAGTTCTTC. Translation gives CASSSSYRGGNEQFF. The chain combines TRBV28 with TRBJ2-1, with D perhaps TRBD1 (7 bases). Trimming shortened V by 4 bases and J by 6 bases, and 16 bases separated the two germline ends. The CDR3 is 15 residues long. From germline, CDR1 is MDHEN and CDR2 SYDVKM.

In DNA form, the CDR3 reads TGTGCCAGTAGTATAGTTGGGGGGCTCGGTTACAATGAGCAGTTCTTC. This sequence encodes CASSIVGGLGYNEQFF. The rearrangement links TRBV19 to TRBJ2-1; D may correspond to TRBD1 or TRBD2 (6 bases each). CDR1 is LNHDA and CDR2 is SQIVND in the germline V gene (reference sequence). The CDR3 totals 16 residues. Trimming shortened V by 1 base and J by 4 bases, and 14 bases separated the two germline ends.

This clone appeared once. The chain links TRBV5-5 to TRBJ1-4, with D unclear. The CDR3 is made up of 15 amino acids. V lost 4 bases and J lost 8, with 18 bases in between. The germline V gene has CDR1 SGHKS and CDR2 YYEKEE (reference sequence). CDR3 in amino acids: CASSPPLEGGEKLFF. Here the CDR3 DNA reads TGTGCCAGCAGCCCCCCTTTGGAGGGTGGGGAAAAACTGTTTTTT.

The CDR3 nucleotides are TGCGCCAGCAGTCAAGCCTCCCGACGAGGGGCAGGGGGCACTCTAGCCAAAAACATTCAGTACTTC. Encoded protein: CASSQASRRGAGGTLAKNIQYF. This chain joins TRBV23-1 and TRBJ2-4, with 8 positions matching TRBD1. TRBV23-1 is designated an ORF whose function remains uncertain. The length of the CDR3 is 22 residues. V dropped 2 bases and J dropped 0; count of bases not matched to a gene: 21.

The rearrangement links TRBV5-1 to TRBJ1-1; TRBD1 matches 7 bases. Germline lookup yields CDR1 SGHRS and CDR2 YFSETQ. The CDR3 is made up of 14 amino acids. V gave up 4 bases and J gave up 1 base; unmatched junction bases: 4. CDR3 sequence reads: CASSQTGQNTEAFF. The CDR3 nucleotides are TGCGCCAGCAGCCAGACAGGGCAGAACACTGAAGCTTTCTTT.

The rearrangement links TRBV7-2 to TRBJ1-5; the D gene is possibly TRBD1 (5 bases). Germline CDR1 reads SGHTA; CDR2 reads FQGNSA. V lost 5 bases and J lost 0, with 11 bases in between. The CDR3 extends over 15 amino acids. CDR3: CASSDTGYSNQPQHF. CDR3 nucleotide sequence: TGTGCCAGCAGCGACACAGGATATAGCAATCAGCCCCAGCATTTT.

The rearrangement uses TRBV18 and TRBJ1-5; the D gene is possibly TRBD1 (6 bases). The CDR3 consists of 15 residues. Between the trimmed V and J ends, which lost 3 bases and 2 bases, there was a span of 11 bases. Germline CDR1 is KGHSH and CDR2 is LQKENI. For the CDR3, the DNA is TGTGCCAGCTCACCGACAGGCCACGGCAATCAGCCCCAGCATTTT. Protein sequence: CASSPTGHGNQPQHF. Based on the CDR3 plus reference TRBV18 and TRBJ1-5, the full variable domain is NAGVMQNPRHLVRRRGQEARLRCSPMKGHSHVYWYRQLPEEGLKFMVYLQKENIIDESGMPKERFSAEFPKEGPSILRIQQVVRGDSAAYFCASSPTGHGNQPQHFGDGTRLSIL.

This clone was recorded a few times. This CDR3 is also generated by other DNA sequences in the sample. The rearrangement joins TRBV6-5 to TRBJ1-6; no definite D call. V lost 4 bases to trimming and J lost 7 bases, with 5 bases between them. Germline V lookup: CDR1 MNHEY, CDR2 SVGAGI. CDR3 length: 12 amino acids. The CDR3 nucleotides read TGTGCCAGCAGTTTAGGGAATTCACCCCTCCACTTT. Residues: CASSLGNSPLHF.

This chain uses TRBV29-1 with TRBJ1-5; 9 nucleotides line up with TRBD1. J was trimmed by 4 bases and V by 6 bases; bases with no gene match: 7. The germline V gene encodes CDR1 SQVTM and CDR2 ANQGSEA. CDR3 length equals 14 residues. The CDR3 protein is CSVVDRGWNQPQHF. DNA of the CDR3: TGCAGCGTGGTGGACAGGGGATGGAATCAGCCCCAGCATTTT. The full variable domain, rest sourced from reference TRBV29-1 and TRBJ1-5, is SAVISQKPSRDICQRGTSLTIQCQVDSQVTMMFWYRQQPGQSLTLIATANQGSEATYESGFVIDKFPISRPNLTFSTLTVSNMSPEDSSIYLCSVVDRGWNQPQHFGDGTRLSIL.

V and J are TRBV28 and TRBJ2-1; D is possibly TRBD2 (6 bases). From germline, CDR1 is MDHEN and CDR2 SYDVKM. Between the trimmed V and J ends, which lost 6 bases and 8 bases, there was a span of 20 bases. This CDR3 region has 15 residues. The CDR3 sequence: CASSLRDRGSYEQFF. DNA of the CDR3: TGTGCCAGCAGCCTCCGGGACCGGGGGTCCTATGAGCAGTTCTTC.

CDR3 coding DNA: TGTGCCAGCAGTGAATACGGGACACTTAACTCTGGGGCCAACGTCCTGACTTTC. As protein: CASSEYGTLNSGANVLTF. The chain is built from TRBV6-4 and TRBJ2-6; possible D gene TRBD1, 6 bases. This CDR3 comprises 18 residues. Germline-derived CDR1 and CDR2 are MRHNA and SNTAGT. Trimming took off 3 bases at V and 0 bases at J, with 15 bases between the two ends.